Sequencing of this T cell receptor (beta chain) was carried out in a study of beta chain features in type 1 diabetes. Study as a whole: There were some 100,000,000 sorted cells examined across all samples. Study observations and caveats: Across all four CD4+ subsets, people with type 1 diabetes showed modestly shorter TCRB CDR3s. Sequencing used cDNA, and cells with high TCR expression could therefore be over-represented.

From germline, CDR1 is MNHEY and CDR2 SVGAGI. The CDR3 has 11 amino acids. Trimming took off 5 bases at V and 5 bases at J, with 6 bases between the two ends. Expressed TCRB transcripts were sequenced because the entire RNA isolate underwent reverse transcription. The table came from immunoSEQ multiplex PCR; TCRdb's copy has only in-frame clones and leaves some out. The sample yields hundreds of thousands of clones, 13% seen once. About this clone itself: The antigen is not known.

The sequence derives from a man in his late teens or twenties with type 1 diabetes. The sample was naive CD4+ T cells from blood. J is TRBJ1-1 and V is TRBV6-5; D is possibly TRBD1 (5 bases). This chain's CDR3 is CASSDRTEAFF. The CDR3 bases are TGTGCCAGCAGTGACAGAACTGAAGCTTTCTTT.